This entry lists 18 T cell receptor beta chains sequenced from one sample in a study of shared clonotypes between healthy human individuals. The table came from immunoSEQ multiplex PCR; TCRdb's copy has only in-frame clones and leaves some out. The sample lists 2.5 million or so clones; around nine tenths were seen once. Sequencing input: naive CD4+ T cells sorted from blood. The sample's subset: CD45RA+ positively selected. These receptors came from a man between 18 and 29 years old in good health.

The V and J genes are TRBV4-3 and TRBJ2-1; D might be TRBD2 (6 bases). The V gene's germline CDR1 is LGHNA and CDR2 YSLEER. CDR3 size: 15 residues. The V end was cut by 4 bases, the J end by 3 bases, with 13 bases between. CDR3 sequence reads: CASSPVGGGYNEQFF. The CDR3 coding sequence is TGCGCCAGCAGCCCGGTGGGAGGCGGCTACAATGAGCAGTTCTTC.

In the case of this clone: The same CDR3 also results from other DNA sequences found in this sample. The rearrangement joins TRBV10-3 to TRBJ2-7; TRBD1 agrees at 11 bases. This CDR3 spans 15 amino acids. Looked up from germline, CDR1 is ENHRY and CDR2 is SYGVKD. V shed 0 bases and J 3 bases; nucleotides not matched to a gene: 1. The CDR3 DNA sequence: TGTGCCATCAGTGAGTCGGGGACAGGGGGCTACGAGCAGTACTTC. It encodes CAISESGTGGYEQYF.

This clone showed up just once. The chain joins TRBV6-1 to TRBJ2-1; no reliable D call. Germline V gene data show CDR1 as MNHNS and CDR2 as SASEGT. V shed 1 base and J shed 9 bases, with 10 bases lying between them. This CDR3 region has 13 residues. CDR3 sequence reads: CASSEETDLEQFF. The CDR3, as DNA: TGTGCCAGCAGTGAAGAAACAGACCTTGAGCAGTTCTTC.

V is TRBV14 and J is TRBJ2-7; 10 bases match TRBD1. This CDR3 contains 17 residues. The V gene end was trimmed by 0 bases and the J gene end by 3 bases; junction bases not matched to a gene: 8. The germline gives CDR1 SGHDN, CDR2 FVKESK. DNA of the CDR3: TGTGCCAGCAGCCAAGAGGGAGCCGGGACAGGGGTCTACGAGCAGTACTTC. Protein sequence: CASSQEGAGTGVYEQYF.

The rearrangement uses TRBV10-3 and TRBJ2-7; 8 nucleotides line up with TRBD1. There are 14 residues in the CDR3. Per the germline V gene, CDR1 is ENHRY and CDR2 is SYGVKD. The junction had 8 bases not matched to a gene; V was cut back by 3 bases and J by 7 bases. CDR3 region: CAISDLGQASEQYF. CDR3 nucleotides: TGTGCCATCAGTGACCTGGGACAGGCTAGTGAGCAGTACTTC.

The V and J genes are TRBV25-1 and TRBJ1-2, with unresolved D. V lost 3 bases and J lost 0, with 8 bases in between. The CDR3 has 14 amino acids. Germline V gene sequence: CDR1 MGHDK, CDR2 SYGVNS. The CDR3 sequence is CASSEATSNYGYTF. DNA for the CDR3: TGTGCCAGCAGTGAGGCCACCTCTAACTATGGCTACACCTTC.

The chain carries TRBV30 and TRBJ2-3; TRBD1 might be the D (5 bases). The CDR3 covers 15 residues. Trimming removed 0 bases from V and 4 bases from J, with 14 bases in between. The germline gives CDR1 GTSNPN, CDR2 SVGIG (reference sequence). The CDR3 loop reads CAWSVGGVRADTQYF. CDR3 DNA sequence: TGTGCCTGGAGTGTAGGTGGGGTCAGGGCAGATACGCAGTATTTT.

The chain recombines TRBV2 with TRBJ1-6; the D gene is possibly TRBD1 (5 bases). Germline-derived CDR1 and CDR2 are SNHLY and FYNNEI. Trimming removed 0 bases at V and 6 bases at J, with 9 bases between. The CDR3 runs 15 residues. The CDR3 here is CASSEAVGGNSPLHF. CDR3 coding DNA: TGTGCCAGCAGTGAAGCGGTGGGGGGTAATTCACCCCTCCACTTT. Combining the CDR3 with reference TRBV2 and TRBJ1-6 gives the whole variable domain EPEVTQTPSHQVTQMGQEVILRCVPISNHLYFYWYRQILGQKVEFLVSFYNNEISEKSEIFDDQFSVERPDGSNFTLKIRSTKLEDSAMYFCASSEAVGGNSPLHFGNGTRLTVT.

V usage is TRBV4-3 and J usage is TRBJ2-1; D possibly uses TRBD1 or TRBD2 (5 bases each). Trimming stripped 0 bases from V and 7 bases from J, with 16 bases between. The CDR3 runs 16 residues. Germline V gives CDR1 LGHNA, CDR2 YSLEER. CDR3 sequence: CASSQEWDPALNEQFF. The CDR3, as DNA: TGCGCCAGCAGCCAAGAATGGGACCCTGCCTTGAATGAGCAGTTCTTC.

The genes are TRBV6-5 and TRBJ1-2; no reliable D call. Germline lookup yields CDR1 MNHEY and CDR2 SVGAGI. V was clipped by 6 bases and J by 8 bases, with 19 bases between them. The length of the CDR3 is 14 residues. CDR3 in amino acids: CASRLGSVEGGYTF. For the CDR3, the DNA is TGTGCCAGCAGACTCGGGTCCGTGGAGGGCGGCTACACCTTC.

The rearrangement links TRBV10-3 to TRBJ2-3; D possibly corresponds to TRBD2 (5 bases). CDR3 size: 15 residues. Trimming stripped 0 bases from V and 6 bases from J, with 13 bases between. CDR1 is ENHRY, CDR2 SYGVKD, per germline. CDR3 in amino acids: CAISESRAGRDTQYF. The CDR3 DNA reads TGTGCCATCAGTGAGTCCCGGGCGGGCAGGGATACGCAGTATTTT.

The chain employs TRBV30 and TRBJ1-4, with TRBD1 as a possible D gene (5 bases). Trimming shortened V by 6 bases and J by 8 bases, and 16 bases separated the two germline ends. This CDR3 is 13 amino acids long. The V gene's germline CDR1 is GTSNPN and CDR2 SVGIG (reference sequence). The CDR3 DNA follows: TGTGCCTGCAAGAGGAGGGGACGGGAAAAACTGTTTTTT. Translation gives CACKRRGREKLFF.

Concerning this clone: This sample includes further DNA sequences coding for the same CDR3. The gene calls are TRBV5-1 and TRBJ1-1, with a weak D call TRBD1 (6 bases). The CDR3 length is 14 residues. Germline CDR1 reads SGHRS; CDR2 reads YFSETQ. V was pared by 1 base and J by 0 bases, with 7 bases between. The CDR3 loop reads CASSLPGVNTEAFF. The DNA of the CDR3 is TGCGCCAGCAGCTTGCCAGGGGTGAACACTGAAGCTTTCTTT.

This chain joins TRBV7-9 and TRBJ1-5; D might be TRBD1 (5 bases). The CDR3 is 12 residues long. The V end was cut by 8 bases, the J end by 4 bases, with 9 bases between. The V gene's germline CDR1 is SEHNR and CDR2 FQNEAQ (reference sequence). CDR3 residues: CASGRQNQPQHF. The CDR3 coding sequence is TGTGCCAGCGGACGACAGAATCAGCCCCAGCATTTT.

The chain links TRBV15 to TRBJ1-2, with no clear D. Germline lookup yields CDR1 LNHNV and CDR2 YYDKDF (reference sequence). V was pared by 0 bases and J by 5 bases, with 4 bases between. This CDR3 is built from 12 residues. CDR3 in DNA: TGTGCCACCAGCAGAGATCAGTATGGCTACACCTTC. Translating gives CATSRDQYGYTF.

The chain couples TRBV7-2 to TRBJ2-3, with 11 bases lining up with TRBD2. The germline CDR1 and CDR2 sequences are SGHTA and FQGNSA. The junction had 6 bases not matched to a gene; V was cut back by 5 bases and J by 5 bases. This CDR3 contains 15 residues. The CDR3 coding sequence is TGTGCCAGCAGCCCGAGGGGGACTAGCGGAGATACGCAGTATTTT. Translating gives CASSPRGTSGDTQYF. The full variable domain, rest sourced from reference TRBV7-2 and TRBJ2-3, is GAGVSQSPSNKVTEKGKDVELRCDPISGHTALYWYRQSLGQGLEFLIYFQGNSAPDKSGLPSDRFSAERTGGSVSTLTIQRTQQEDSAVYLCASSPRGTSGDTQYFGPGTRLTVL.

For the CDR3, the DNA is TGCGCCAGCAGCTCCGGACTAGCGGGACACGAGCAGTACTTC. Translated, it gives CASSSGLAGHEQYF. The genes are TRBV5-1 and TRBJ2-7; 12 nucleotides agree with TRBD2. Trimming cost V 3 bases and J 5 bases; bases outside gene matches: 3. Germline CDR1 is SGHRS and CDR2 is YFSETQ. This CDR3 has 14 residues.

This chain joins TRBV5-1 and TRBJ1-2; 9 positions agree with TRBD1. The germline CDR1 and CDR2 sequences are SGHRS and YFSETQ. V gave up 4 bases and J gave up 6 bases; unmatched junction bases: 7. The CDR3 spans 14 residues. The CDR3 is CASSIDRGFDGYTF. As DNA, the CDR3 is TGCGCCAGCAGCATAGACAGGGGGTTCGATGGCTACACCTTC.